A selection of T cell receptor beta chains follows, all from one sample in a study of blood T cell repertoires in COVID-19. Assay: immunoSEQ multiplex PCR; the TCRdb copy retains only in-frame clones and omits some. The sample shows about 180,000 clones, 86% of them seen only once. The sample consisted of peripheral blood. The receptor source for this set is a man aged 50-59 years with active or convalescent COVID-19. The CDR3 runs from the conserved cysteine through the conserved F or W. The D gene is left open where the match is weak. Only part of the rows carry a size: once, few, many, or a class if the clone is expanded.

d_call clone_size j_call v_call cdr3_aa cdr3_nt
TRBD2 NA TRBJ2-1 TRBV3-1/TRBV3-2 CASSLGLAANGEQFF TGTGCCAGCAGCCTGGGACTAGCGGCCAACGGGGAGCAGTTCTTC
TRBD2 few TRBJ2-2 TRBV20-1 CSASSGRGHTGELFF TGCAGTGCTAGTAGCGGGAGGGGCCACACCGGGGAGCTGTTTTTT
NA NA TRBJ2-5 TRBV20-1 CSARFQETQYF TGCAGTGCTAGGTTCCAGGAGACCCAGTACTTC
NA NA TRBJ2-2 TRBV15 CATSRGRFPGTGELFF TGTGCCACCAGCAGAGGCCGTTTTCCGGGCACCGGGGAGCTGTTTTTT
TRBD2 NA TRBJ2-5 TRBV5-1 CASSLGLAGGIETQYF TGCGCCAGCAGCTTGGGACTAGCGGGGGGTATAGAGACCCAGTACTTC
NA NA TRBJ2-7 TRBV4-2 CASSQSPAGIYEQYF TGTGCCAGCAGCCAAAGTCCAGCGGGCATCTACGAGCAGTACTTC
TRBD1 once TRBJ1-2 TRBV6-2/TRBV6-3 CASSLIQRTGNGYTF TGTGCCAGCAGTTTAATCCAAAGGACAGGGAATGGCTACACCTTC
NA NA TRBJ1-1 TRBV5-4 CASSPPRVAHGTEAFF TGTGCCAGCAGCCCCCCTCGGGTGGCCCACGGCACTGAAGCTTTCTTT
TRBD2 few TRBJ2-5 TRBV23-1 CASSQSRLTSGRAVETQYF TGCGCCAGCAGTCAATCTCGGCTCACTAGCGGGAGGGCCGTGGAGACCCAGTACTTC
NA NA TRBJ2-2 TRBV27 CASTQRRGNTGELFF TGTGCCAGCACCCAGCGGCGGGGGAACACCGGGGAGCTGTTTTTT
NA NA TRBJ2-7 TRBV11-3 CASSSRTESSYEQYF TGTGCCAGCAGCTCGCGGACAGAAAGCTCCTACGAGCAGTACTTC
NA NA TRBJ2-1 TRBV18 CASSPPVGSDEQFF TGTGCCAGCTCACCACCGGTCGGGAGCGATGAGCAGTTCTTC
TRBD1 NA TRBJ1-3 TRBV7-2 CASSWDSSGNTIYF TGTGCCAGCAGCTGGGACAGCTCTGGAAACACCATATATTTT
NA once TRBJ1-4 TRBV16 CASSPIRAPGEKLFF TGTGCCAGCAGCCCCATCCGGGCCCCGGGGGAAAAACTGTTTTTT
NA NA TRBJ2-6 TRBV7-8 CASSSQRYSGANVLTF TGTGCCAGCAGCTCTCAGCGGTACTCTGGGGCCAACGTCCTGACTTTC
NA many TRBJ2-3 TRBV6-5 CASSSLSTDTQYF TGTGCCAGCAGTTCACTTAGCACAGATACGCAGTATTTT
TRBD1 once TRBJ2-7 TRBV5-6 CASSSPGQAYEQYF TGTGCCAGCAGCTCACCGGGACAGGCCTACGAGCAGTACTTC
TRBD2 NA TRBJ2-5 TRBV5-4 CALTELAGGTETQYF TGTGCCCTTACCGAACTAGCGGGGGGGACAGAGACCCAGTACTTC
TRBD1 NA TRBJ1-1 TRBV12-3/TRBV12-4 CASSRGQREAFF TGTGCCAGCAGTAGGGGACAGAGAGAAGCTTTCTTT
NA few TRBJ1-1 TRBV5-3 CARSLNMNTEAFF TGTGCCAGAAGCTTAAACATGAACACTGAAGCTTTCTTT
NA NA TRBJ2-1 TRBV10-3 CAISASGNEQFF TGTGCCATCAGTGCCTCAGGAAATGAGCAGTTCTTC
TRBD1 NA TRBJ2-7 TRBV18 CASSPGTGIEQYF TGTGCCAGCTCACCAGGGACAGGGATCGAGCAGTACTTC
NA few TRBJ1-3 TRBV12-2 CASRLYEEGTRSGNTIYF TGTGCAAGTCGCTTATACGAGGAGGGGACCAGATCTGGAAACACCATATATTTT
NA NA TRBJ2-7 TRBV6-5 CASSYGTASYEQYF TGTGCCAGCAGTTACGGTACAGCTTCCTACGAGCAGTACTTC
NA NA TRBJ1-1 TRBV6-5 CASRTGYEAFF TGTGCCAGCAGGACGGGATATGAAGCTTTCTTT
TRBD1 once TRBJ1-1 TRBV18 CASSSGTGGRKGEAFF TGTGCCAGCTCGTCCGGGACAGGGGGCCGAAAGGGTGAAGCTTTCTTT
NA NA TRBJ1-2 TRBV29-1 CSVGRGGRTTNGYTF TGCAGCGTTGGAAGGGGAGGGCGTACGACGAATGGCTACACCTTC
TRBD2 NA TRBJ2-5 TRBV2 CASPTSGEETQYF TGTGCCAGCCCGACTAGCGGGGAAGAGACCCAGTACTTC
NA NA TRBJ1-3 TRBV18 CASSRSTDGNTIYF TGTGCCAGCTCCCGGAGCACGGATGGAAACACCATATATTTT
NA once TRBJ1-2 TRBV19 CASMGRANYGYTF TGTGCCAGTATGGGCAGGGCGAACTATGGCTACACCTTC
NA NA TRBJ1-2 TRBV27 CASSLAGYDGYTF TGTGCCAGCAGTTTAGCAGGGTATGATGGCTACACCTTC
NA few TRBJ1-5 TRBV25-1 CASSERGGGPQHF TGTGCCAGCAGTGAACGGGGGGGAGGGCCCCAGCATTTT
TRBD1 few TRBJ2-7 TRBV29-1 CSVERGTGSYEQYF TGCAGCGTTGAACGGGGGACAGGGTCCTACGAGCAGTACTTC